This T cell receptor (beta chain) was obtained from a study of blood T cell repertoires in COVID-19. Overall study: Specimens from acute and convalescent COVID-19 originated in the United States, Italy and Spain. Sample material is recorded as cDNA or gDNA derived from T cells, B-cell-depleted T cells, or PBMCs.

This clone was counted once. The authors' processing: Nucleated cell counts were estimated from reference gene primer amplification. Assay: immunoSEQ multiplex PCR; the TCRdb copy retains only in-frame clones and omits some. V, J and clone size are those of that table, while D and trimming were read from the DNA. The sample has roughly 230,000 clones, around 83% seen once; the top ten hold roughly 8.7%. This CDR3 has 12 amino acids. The ends were cut back, 0 bases at V and 4 bases at J, with 4 bases in the middle. Germline values: CDR1 SGDLS, CDR2 YYNGEE. The chain couples TRBV9 to TRBJ1-2, with no clear D. The source is a man aged 35-49 years with active or convalescent COVID-19. Specimen: peripheral blood. The CDR3 DNA reads TGTGCCAGCAGCGTAGACGGCTATGGCTACACCTTC. It encodes CASSVDGYGYTF. Supplemented by reference TRBV9 and TRBJ1-2, the full variable domain reads DSGVTQTPKHLITATGQRVTLRCSPRSGDLSVYWYQQSLDQGLQFLIQYYNGEERAKGNILERFSAQQFPDLHSELNLSSLELGDSALYFCASSVDGYGYTFGSGTRLTVV.